Reported below is one T cell receptor beta chain. This record comes from a study of T cell responses to AZD1222 COVID-19 vaccine. Here immunoSEQ multiplex PCR was the method, and the copy in TCRdb shows in-frame clones only, minus some. The sample shows under 130,000 clones, around 91% of them seen only once. Germline CDR1 is LGHDT and CDR2 is YNNKEL (reference sequence). V lost 4 bases to trimming and J lost 10 bases; unmatched junction nucleotides: 16. The CDR3 is 18 residues long. This clonotype was obtained from an adult in good health. The rearrangement links TRBV3-1 (or the pseudogene TRBV3-2) to TRBJ1-6; TRBD1 agrees at 10 bases. Sequences were derived from peripheral blood, sampled on day 0 of AZD1222 vaccination. CDR3 residues: CASSRARTGGFLGSPLHF. The CDR3 DNA sequence: TGTGCCAGCAGCCGGGCAAGGACAGGGGGATTCTTAGGCTCACCCCTCCACTTT.